A single sample is the source of the 22 T cell receptor beta chains below, sequenced in a study of blood T cells in healthy people across ages (dated by TCRdb to the mid-2010s). Libraries came from 5' RACE. For sequencing, an Illumina HiSeq 2500 was employed. A second PCR of roughly 6 to 12 cycles was performed with a sample-barcoded 5' primer and a J-beta primer mix. The public reads were reanalyzed by TCRdb: fastp trimming at Q25, MiXCR alignment, in-frame beta chains only. For every CDR3 protein sequence, its rows merge into one entry that carries the most common genes and DNA. For this sample there are over 600,000 distinct CDR3 sequences; approximately 60% appear just once. Approximately 24% of the sample rests with the top ten. The sample consisted of blood. The receptors were sampled from a man aged 40-50 years in good health.

Ten or more counts support this clonotype. The chain joins TRBV4-1 to TRBJ2-5; TRBD1 agrees at 12 bases. V gave up 3 bases and J gave up 5 bases; unmatched junction bases: 4. The CDR3 sequence is 15 residues long. Germline assignment: CDR1 MGHRA and CDR2 YSYEKL. The CDR3 bases are TGCGCCAGCAGCCAGGGACAGGGGGCGTGGGAGACCCAGTACTTC. Protein sequence: CASSQGQGAWETQYF.

The CDR3 bases are TGTGCCAGCAGCTTAGCGGGACTAGCGGGAAACGAGCAGTACTTC. It is translated as CASSLAGLAGNEQYF. V and J are TRBV13 and TRBJ2-7; 13 bases agree with TRBD2. Germline assignment: CDR1 PRHDT and CDR2 FYEKMQ (reference sequence). The CDR3 loop spans 15 amino acids. V lost 1 base to trimming and J lost 5 bases; unmatched junction nucleotides: 2. The full variable domain, completed using reference TRBV13 and TRBJ2-7, is AAGVIQSPRHLIKEKRETATLKCYPIPRHDTVYWYQQGPGQDPQFLISFYEKMQSDKGSIPDRFSAQQFSDYHSELNMSSLELGDSALYFCASSLAGLAGNEQYFGPGTRLTVT.

V and J are TRBV12-3 or TRBV12-4 and TRBJ2-1; weak D call: TRBD2 (6 bases). V lost 1 base to trimming and J lost 3 bases, with 19 bases between them. This CDR3 is 18 amino acids long. The CDR3 DNA sequence: TGTGCCAGCAGTTTAGGGCATCCGGATAGCGGATTCTACAATGAGCAGTTCTTC. Its protein product is CASSLGHPDSGFYNEQFF.

This clonotype was counted a single time. A read error may account for a junction end that differs from germline. The chain links TRBV7-9 to TRBJ2-5, with D perhaps being TRBD1 or TRBD2 (6 bases each). This CDR3 has 18 residues. Germline V gene sequence: CDR1 SEHNR, CDR2 FQNEAQ (reference sequence). The CDR3 protein is CASSPYALRGGLQEIQYF. CDR3 nucleotides: TGTGCCAGCAGCCCATATGCCCTTCGAGGGGGACTCCAAGAGATCCAGTACTTC.

This clonotype was seen only a few times. This chain uses TRBV28 with TRBJ1-2; 9 bases agree with TRBD1. CDR1 MDHEN and CDR2 SYDVKM come from the germline V gene. V was clipped by 8 bases and J by 7 bases; unmatched bases: 8. CDR3 length: 13 amino acids. CDR3 sequence: CASLGQGSCGYTF. For the CDR3, the DNA is TGTGCCAGCCTCGGACAGGGGTCTTGTGGCTACACCTTC.

V gene TRBV21-1 combines with J gene TRBJ1-5. TRBV21-1 is a pseudogene locus. The CDR3 runs 19 residues. CDR3 in amino acids: CASSKAEREGLRSDQPQHF. The CDR3, as DNA: TGTGCCAGCAGCAAAGCGGAGAGGGAGGGCTTACGGTCAGATCAGCCCCAGCATTTT.

The chain is built from TRBV5-1 and TRBJ2-3; 9 bases align to TRBD1. CDR1 is SGHRS and CDR2 is YFSETQ in the germline V gene. This CDR3 contains 14 residues. The J segment lost 4 bases and the V segment lost 5 bases, leaving 5 bases of the junction unmatched. CDR3: CASSNRGRPDTQYF. The CDR3 DNA sequence: TGCGCCAGCAGTAACAGGGGGCGGCCAGATACGCAGTATTTT. Drawing the rest from reference TRBV5-1 and TRBJ2-3, the complete variable domain is KAGVTQTPRYLIKTRGQQVTLSCSPISGHRSVSWYQQTPGQGLQFLFEYFSETQRNKGNFPGRFSGRQFSNSRSEMNVSTLELGDSALYLCASSNRGRPDTQYFGPGTRLTVL.

This clonotype showed up just a few times. The chain uses TRBV29-1 and TRBJ1-2; D is unresolved. Germline-derived CDR1 and CDR2 are SQVTM and ANQGSEA. This CDR3 is built from 11 residues. V lost 2 bases and J 4 bases, leaving 5 bases between the germline ends. CDR3 nucleotides: TGCAGCGTTGAACGAGTCTATGGCTACACCTTC. It specifies CSVERVYGYTF.

J is TRBJ2-4 and V is TRBV7-6, with a weak D call TRBD2 (5 bases). This CDR3 region has 16 residues. Trimming cost V 5 bases and J 1 base, with 15 bases left between them. Per the germline V gene, CDR1 is SGHVS and CDR2 is FNYEAQ. CDR3 in DNA: TGTGCCAGCAGCCCCGGCCTAAGGGAGGCCAAAAACATTCAGTACTTC. This sequence encodes CASSPGLREAKNIQYF.

This chain uses TRBV6-2 or TRBV6-3 with TRBJ2-1; no firm D call. Germline assignment: CDR1 MNHEY and CDR2 SVGEGT. This CDR3 is 12 amino acids long. V was clipped by 4 bases and J by 10 bases, with 11 bases between them. The CDR3 spells CASSFLDGEQFF. The CDR3 DNA reads TGTGCCAGCAGTTTCCTTGACGGGGAGCAGTTCTTC.

About this clonotype itself: An end of the junction differs from the germline gene, which may be a read error. The chain carries TRBV9 and TRBJ2-3; 9 bases map to TRBD2. Germline CDR1 reads SGDLS; CDR2 reads YYNGEE. The CDR3 loop spans 17 amino acids. The CDR3 loop reads CPSSVEASGIVSDTQYF. CDR3 bases: TGTCCCAGCAGCGTAGAGGCTAGCGGGATTGTGTCAGATACGCAGTATTTT.

The V call is TRBV5-1, the J call TRBJ2-1; TRBD1 might be the D (5 bases). V lost 0 bases to trimming and J lost 6 bases, with 19 bases between them. CDR3 length: 17 residues. Germline loops: CDR1 SGHRS, CDR2 YFSETQ. The CDR3 nucleotides are TGCGCCAGCAGCTTGGCCTTTTCTGGTGGGGCCCCCAATGAGCAGTTCTTC. It is translated as CASSLAFSGGAPNEQFF.

This sequence joins TRBV6-5 and TRBJ1-2, with D maybe TRBD1 (5 bases). The V and J ends lost 0 bases and 4 bases respectively, with 12 bases between them. CDR3 size: 15 residues. Germline assignment: CDR1 MNHEY and CDR2 SVGAGI. The CDR3 DNA sequence: TGTGCCAGCAGTTACTCTAGGCAGGGATCCTATGGCTACACCTTC. This sequence encodes CASSYSRQGSYGYTF.

The rearrangement links TRBV5-5 to TRBJ2-1; D uncertain. CDR1 is SGHKS and CDR2 is YYEKEE in the germline V gene (reference sequence). CDR3 size: 15 residues. V was shortened by 1 base and J by 13 bases, with 21 bases between the two germline ends. The CDR3 loop is CASSLRTSKKETQFF. In DNA form, the CDR3 reads TGTGCCAGCAGCTTGAGGACGTCTAAAAAAGAGACCCAGTTCTTC.

This rearrangement joins TRBV12-5 to TRBJ1-2; 7 bases match TRBD1. The trim removed 5 bases at V and 6 bases at J, leaving 6 bases unmatched. Germline V gene data show CDR1 as LGHNT and CDR2 as FRNRAP. CDR3 length equals 13 residues. In DNA, the CDR3 is TGTGCTAGTGGTCCCATTCAGGGGGATGGCTACACCTTC. Its translation: CASGPIQGDGYTF.

This clonotype was seen a few times. The chain is built from TRBV21-1 and TRBJ2-5; the D call TRBD2 from the table was never checked on the DNA. TRBV21-1 is a listed pseudogene. The CDR3 is 19 amino acids. The CDR3 spells CASSKGGRTSGSRCETQYF. CDR3 nucleotides: TGTGCCAGCAGCAAAGGGGGTAGGACTAGCGGGAGTCGGTGCGAGACCCAGTACTTC.

This chain links TRBV9 with TRBJ2-5; D is tentatively TRBD1 or TRBD2 (5 bases each). The CDR3 is 15 amino acids. Trimming removed 4 bases from V and 2 bases from J, with 15 bases in between. CDR1 and CDR2 from the germline V gene are SGDLS and YYNGEE. CDR3 in amino acids: CASSQTLGTQETQYF. As DNA, the CDR3 is TGTGCCAGCAGCCAAACGCTGGGGACGCAAGAGACCCAGTACTTC.

The table lists this clonotype with a few counts. The chain links TRBV9 to TRBJ1-2; possibly TRBD1 for D (6 bases). The V gene lost 3 bases and the J gene lost 0 bases, with 12 bases spanning the gap. The length of the CDR3 is 15 residues. CDR1 and CDR2 (germline): SGDLS, YYNGEE. The CDR3 sequence: CASSAWTEANYGYTF. CDR3 coding DNA: TGTGCCAGCAGCGCCTGGACAGAAGCTAACTATGGCTACACCTTC.

This clonotype was seen many times. This chain links TRBV7-9 with TRBJ2-3; 7 bases match TRBD1. The ends lost 3 bases at V and 2 bases at J; junction bases unmatched: 5. The CDR3 sequence is 15 residues long. Germline assignment: CDR1 SEHNR and CDR2 FQNEAQ (reference sequence). Written as DNA, the CDR3 is TGTGCCAGCAGCTTCCGGGACAGCCACACAGATACGCAGTATTTT. Residues: CASSFRDSHTDTQYF.

This clonotype was counted once. The gene calls are TRBV28 and TRBJ2-5, with TRBD1 identical over 7 bases. TRBJ2-7 matches the DNA end more closely, so the J call is doubtful. The germline gives CDR1 MDHEN, CDR2 SYDVKM. This CDR3 region has 13 residues. CDR3 amino acids: CASSSDRAHEQYF. CDR3 in DNA: TGTGCCAGCAGCTCTGACAGGGCCCACGAGCAGTACTTC.

The CDR3 DNA sequence: TGTGCCAGCAGCCGGGGACTCCAGCGGGTCTCCTACGAGCAGTACTTC. The encoded protein is CASSRGLQRVSYEQYF. The chain links TRBV7-2 to TRBJ2-7, with D maybe TRBD2 (6 bases). V lost 5 bases to trimming and J lost 0 bases, with 17 bases between them. The CDR3 consists of 16 residues. Germline loops: CDR1 SGHTA, CDR2 FQGNSA. The variable domain in full, completed from reference TRBV7-2 and TRBJ2-7, reads GAGVSQSPSNKVTEKGKDVELRCDPISGHTALYWYRQSLGQGLEFLIYFQGNSAPDKSGLPSDRFSAERTGGSVSTLTIQRTQQEDSAVYLCASSRGLQRVSYEQYFGPGTRLTVT.

This chain uses TRBV14 with TRBJ2-3; a weak D match, TRBD2 (5 bases). This CDR3 spans 15 amino acids. The germline CDR1 and CDR2 sequences are SGHDN and FVKESK. The V end lost 3 bases, the J end lost 4 bases, and 14 bases lay between the germline ends. The CDR3 loop reads CASSQERPRADTQYF. The CDR3 bases are TGTGCCAGCAGCCAGGAGCGGCCCCGAGCAGATACGCAGTATTTT.